The next 23 T cell receptor beta chains were all read from a single sample in a study of beta chain features in type 1 diabetes. Expressed TCRB transcripts got sequenced, as all isolated RNA was reverse transcribed. Here immunoSEQ multiplex PCR was the method, and the copy in TCRdb shows in-frame clones only, minus some. The sample consists of just over 600,000 clones, roughly 15% of them appearing once. Sequencing input: naive CD4+ T cells from blood. The receptors were sampled from a man between 18 and 29 years old in good health.

As concerns this clone: A much larger clone is a single base away; this may be a read error. This rearrangement joins TRBV29-1 to TRBJ2-4, with unresolved D. The ends were cut back, 4 bases at V and 0 bases at J, with 10 bases in the middle. CDR1 is SQVTM, CDR2 ANQGSEA, per germline. The CDR3 covers 14 residues. Here the CDR3 reads CSVGLELAKNIQYF. In DNA form, the CDR3 reads TGCAGCGTTGGTCTGGAACTAGCCAAAAACATTCAGTACTTC. The full variable domain, with the rest looked up from reference TRBV29-1 and TRBJ2-4, is SAVISQKPSRDICQRGTSLTIQCQVDSQVTMMFWYRQQPGQSLTLIATANQGSEATYESGFVIDKFPISRPNLTFSTLTVSNMSPEDSSIYLCSVGLELAKNIQYFGAGTRLSVL.

This clone was picked up a small number of times. This rearrangement joins TRBV7-9 to TRBJ2-7; a possible D gene is TRBD2 (5 bases). Trimming stripped 3 bases from V and 2 bases from J, with 5 bases between. Per the germline V gene, CDR1 is SEHNR and CDR2 is FQNEAQ (reference sequence). CDR3 size: 12 residues. The CDR3 here is CASSFGTYEQYF. CDR3 DNA sequence: TGTGCCAGCAGCTTCGGGACCTACGAGCAGTACTTC. The whole variable domain, remainder taken from reference TRBV7-9 and TRBJ2-7, is DTGVSQNPRHKITKRGQNVTFRCDPISEHNRLYWYRQTLGQGPEFLTYFQNEAQLEKSRLLSDRFSAERPKGSFSTLEIQRTEQGDSAMYLCASSFGTYEQYFGPGTRLTVT.

This clone was observed a few times. J is TRBJ2-3 and V is TRBV7-9, with 8 bases identical to TRBD1. The ends lost 4 bases at V and 10 bases at J; junction bases unmatched: 7. Germline values: CDR1 SEHNR, CDR2 FQNEAQ (reference sequence). The CDR3 has 13 amino acids. The CDR3 DNA reads TGTGCCAGCAGCTCCCGACAGGGGACGGCGCAGTATTTT. Protein sequence: CASSSRQGTAQYF.

This clone appeared a few times. The germline gene is not matched at one end of the junction; a read error may be the cause. The rearrangement uses TRBV7-2 and TRBJ2-7; TRBD2 agrees at 14 bases. The V gene's germline CDR1 is SGHTA and CDR2 FQGNSA. CDR3 size: 14 residues. The CDR3, as DNA: TGTGCCAGCAGCCCCGGACTAGCGGGGGGTCCGATCGACTTC. The encoded protein is CASSPGLAGGPIDF.

This chain uses TRBV7-2 with TRBJ2-7, with 8 bases lining up with TRBD1. Trimming at V came to 7 bases and at J to 2 bases, leaving 7 bases not matched to a gene. Per the germline V gene, CDR1 is SGHTA and CDR2 is FQGNSA. This CDR3 is 14 amino acids long. CDR3 sequence (DNA): TGTGCCAGCACCAACCGGGGACAGGCCTACGAGCAGTACTTC. It specifies CASTNRGQAYEQYF. Drawing the rest from reference TRBV7-2 and TRBJ2-7, the complete variable domain is GAGVSQSPSNKVTEKGKDVELRCDPISGHTALYWYRQSLGQGLEFLIYFQGNSAPDKSGLPSDRFSAERTGGSVSTLTIQRTQQEDSAVYLCASTNRGQAYEQYFGPGTRLTVT.

V is TRBV28 and J is TRBJ1-1; 8 bases agree with TRBD1. Per the germline V gene, CDR1 is MDHEN and CDR2 is SYDVKM. The J segment lost 1 base and the V segment lost 5 bases, leaving 6 bases of the junction unmatched. The CDR3 contains 15 residues. The CDR3 bases are TGTGCCAGCAGTGATAGACAGGGGAAGAACACTGAAGCTTTCTTT. Protein sequence: CASSDRQGKNTEAFF. Together with reference TRBV28 and TRBJ1-1, the CDR3 gives the full variable domain: DVKVTQSSRYLVKRTGEKVFLECVQDMDHENMFWYRQDPGLGLRLIYFSYDVKMKEKGDIPEGYSVSREKKERFSLILESASTNQTSMYLCASSDRQGKNTEAFFGQGTRLTVV.

The J gene is TRBJ1-1, the V gene TRBV4-2; 8 nucleotides agree with TRBD1. CDR3 length equals 16 residues. CDR1 LGHNA and CDR2 YNFKEQ come from the germline V gene. V gave up 0 bases and J gave up 2 bases; unmatched junction bases: 5. DNA of the CDR3: TGTGCCAGCAGCCAAGATCCAGGGGGCGGAAACACTGAAGCTTTCTTT. Its protein product is CASSQDPGGGNTEAFF.

This sequence joins TRBV28 and TRBJ2-4, with TRBD1 as a possible D gene (6 bases). Deletions cut 4 bases from V and 12 bases from J, with 13 bases between. CDR1 and CDR2 from the germline V gene are MDHEN and SYDVKM. This CDR3 region has 12 residues. CDR3 in DNA: TGTGCCAGCAGTTCCCCCGGACAGAGTCAGTACTTC. This sequence encodes CASSSPGQSQYF.

In this sample, this clone turned up a few times. This chain connects TRBV9 to TRBJ1-4; 10 bases fit TRBD1. The CDR3 is 15 amino acids. CDR1 and CDR2 from the germline V gene are SGDLS and YYNGEE. J was trimmed by 8 bases and V by 4 bases; bases with no gene match: 8. CDR3 sequence (DNA): TGTGCCAGCAGCCCTCGGGACAGGGGCAGCGAAAAACTGTTTTTT. It yields the protein CASSPRDRGSEKLFF.

The chain is built from TRBV5-1 and TRBJ2-2; perhaps D is TRBD1 or TRBD2 (5 bases each). Germline CDR1 reads SGHRS; CDR2 reads YFSETQ. With 4 bases removed from V and 2 bases from J, the gap between germline ends came to 12 bases. This CDR3 spans 15 amino acids. CDR3 nucleotides: TGCGCCAGCAGCAGGGACGGGGAAAACACCGGGGAGCTGTTTTTT. Translated: CASSRDGENTGELFF.

This clone was detected only a few times. This chain joins TRBV28 and TRBJ2-5; D is uncertain. CDR1 is MDHEN and CDR2 is SYDVKM in the germline V gene. Trimming took off 7 bases at V and 5 bases at J, with 8 bases between the two ends. The CDR3 length is 11 residues. The CDR3 nucleotides read TGTGCCAGCAAGTTTCGGGAGACCCAGTACTTC. Translating gives CASKFRETQYF.

This clone was seen only a few times. The CDR3, as DNA: TGTGCCAGCAGCTTACGGGCGGAAAACTACGAGCAGTACTTC. Translation gives CASSLRAENYEQYF. The V call is TRBV7-2, the J call TRBJ2-7; D unresolved. This CDR3 region has 14 residues. Germline values: CDR1 SGHTA, CDR2 FQGNSA. Trimming pared 2 bases from V and 3 bases from J, leaving 11 bases between.

This clone was picked up a small number of times. The chain combines TRBV7-3 with TRBJ1-4, with 7 bases aligning to TRBD1. V lost 4 bases, J lost 4 bases, and 9 bases stayed unmatched. CDR3 size: 16 residues. Germline V gene lookup returns CDR1 SGHTA and CDR2 FQGTGA. The CDR3 reads CASSSKQGTNNEKLFF. The CDR3 DNA reads TGTGCCAGCAGCTCTAAACAGGGGACGAATAATGAAAAACTGTTTTTT.

The sample holds a few counts of this clone. This chain uses TRBV18 with TRBJ2-1; TRBD1 matches at 7 bases. V gave up 3 bases and J gave up 9 bases; unmatched junction bases: 8. The CDR3 sequence is 14 residues long. Germline lookup yields CDR1 KGHSH and CDR2 LQKENI. CDR3 nucleotides: TGTGCCAGCTCACCCGGGCAGGGGGTTAGTGAGCAGTTCTTC. Translating gives CASSPGQGVSEQFF.

The chain has TRBV20-1 and TRBJ2-5, with D possibly TRBD2 on 5 matching bases. From germline, CDR1 is DFQATT and CDR2 SNEGSKA (reference sequence). Trimming cost V 8 bases and J 5 bases, with 12 bases left between them. The CDR3 sequence is 11 residues long. The CDR3 bases are TGCAGTCGCCGGGCGGGTGAGACCCAGTACTTC. Amino acids: CSRRAGETQYF.

The genes are TRBV30 and TRBJ2-1; 8 bases line up with TRBD1. The V and J ends lost 2 bases and 1 base, in that order; junction bases with no gene match: 4. The germline V gene has CDR1 GTSNPN and CDR2 SVGIG (reference sequence). The CDR3 extends over 15 amino acids. CDR3 loop: CAWSPWDRSYNEQFF. In DNA, the CDR3 is TGTGCCTGGAGTCCCTGGGACAGGTCCTACAATGAGCAGTTCTTC.

The sample holds a few counts of this clone. This sequence joins TRBV28 and TRBJ2-1, with 9 bases identical to TRBD2. The germline CDR1 and CDR2 sequences are MDHEN and SYDVKM. The CDR3 extends over 15 amino acids. V lost 2 bases and J lost 3; bases outside the gene matches: 2. The CDR3 loop reads CASSLRREGYNEQFF. The CDR3 region has the DNA TGTGCCAGCAGTTTAAGGCGGGAGGGCTACAATGAGCAGTTCTTC.

The chain employs TRBV6-4 and TRBJ1-6, with D tentatively TRBD1 (5 bases). The V and J ends lost 8 bases and 6 bases respectively, with 14 bases between them. The germline V gene has CDR1 MRHNA and CDR2 SNTAGT. The CDR3 extends over 14 amino acids. The CDR3 region has the DNA TGTGCCAGCGGGTGGCCCAGGGTTAATTCACCCCTCCACTTT. Translation: CASGWPRVNSPLHF.

The sample holds a few counts of this clone. This chain connects TRBV21-1 to TRBJ1-4; the DNA was not used to check the table's D call, TRBD1. TRBV21-1 is designated a pseudogene. The CDR3 loop spans 15 amino acids. CDR3 in amino acids: CATEETEHPNEKLFF. The CDR3 bases are TGTGCCACCGAAGAAACAGAGCACCCTAATGAAAAACTGTTTTTT.

The DNA for the CDR3 is TGCACCAGAAAGGGAACTAACTATGGCTACACCTTC. Its translation: CTRKGTNYGYTF. The chain is built from TRBV1 and TRBJ1-2. TRBV1 is termed a pseudogene. The length of the CDR3 is 12 residues.

The chain uses TRBV29-1 and TRBJ2-3; the match to TRBD1 covers 11 bases. With V trimmed by 3 bases and J by 3 bases, 5 bases remained unmatched. CDR1 and CDR2 (germline): SQVTM, ANQGSEA. The CDR3 covers 15 residues. The CDR3 spells CSVEGGQGATDTQYF. CDR3 bases: TGCAGCGTTGAGGGCGGACAGGGGGCAACAGATACGCAGTATTTT.

This clone was detected only a few times. The gene calls are TRBV7-9 and TRBJ2-1, with TRBD2 matching 10 bases. This CDR3 is built from 19 residues. Per the germline V gene, CDR1 is SEHNR and CDR2 is FQNEAQ (reference sequence). V lost 4 bases, J lost 5 bases, and 17 bases stayed unmatched. CDR3 region: CASSSQRNSGGAWDNEQFF. CDR3 DNA: TGTGCCAGCAGCTCACAACGCAACAGCGGGGGGGCCTGGGACAATGAGCAGTTCTTC.

The DNA of the CDR3 is TGTGCCATCAGTAACCCCGAGGGCTCTAGCACAGATACGCAGTATTTT. It codes for CAISNPEGSSTDTQYF. The gene calls are TRBV10-3 and TRBJ2-3, with D possibly matching TRBD2 (5 bases). V lost 5 bases to trimming and J lost 0 bases, with 15 bases between them. In germline, CDR1 is ENHRY, CDR2 SYGVKD. The CDR3 is 16 residues long.